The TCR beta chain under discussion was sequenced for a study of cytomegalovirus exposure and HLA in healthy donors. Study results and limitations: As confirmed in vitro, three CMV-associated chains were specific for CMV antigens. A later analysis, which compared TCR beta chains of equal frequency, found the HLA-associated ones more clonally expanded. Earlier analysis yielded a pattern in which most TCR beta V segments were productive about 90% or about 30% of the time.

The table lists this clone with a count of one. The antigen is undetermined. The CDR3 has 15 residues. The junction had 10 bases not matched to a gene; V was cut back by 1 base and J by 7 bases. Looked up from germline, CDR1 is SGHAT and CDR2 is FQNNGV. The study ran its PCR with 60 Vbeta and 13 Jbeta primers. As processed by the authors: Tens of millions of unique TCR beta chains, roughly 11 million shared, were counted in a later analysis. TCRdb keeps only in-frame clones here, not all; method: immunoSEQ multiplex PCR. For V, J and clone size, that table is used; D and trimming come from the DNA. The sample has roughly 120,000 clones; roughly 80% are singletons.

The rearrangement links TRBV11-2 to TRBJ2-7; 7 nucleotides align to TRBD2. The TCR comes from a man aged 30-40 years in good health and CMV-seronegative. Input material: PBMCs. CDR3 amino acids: CASSLGGGSSREQYF. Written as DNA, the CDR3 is TGTGCCAGCAGCTTAGGGGGGGGTTCCTCTCGAGAGCAGTACTTC.